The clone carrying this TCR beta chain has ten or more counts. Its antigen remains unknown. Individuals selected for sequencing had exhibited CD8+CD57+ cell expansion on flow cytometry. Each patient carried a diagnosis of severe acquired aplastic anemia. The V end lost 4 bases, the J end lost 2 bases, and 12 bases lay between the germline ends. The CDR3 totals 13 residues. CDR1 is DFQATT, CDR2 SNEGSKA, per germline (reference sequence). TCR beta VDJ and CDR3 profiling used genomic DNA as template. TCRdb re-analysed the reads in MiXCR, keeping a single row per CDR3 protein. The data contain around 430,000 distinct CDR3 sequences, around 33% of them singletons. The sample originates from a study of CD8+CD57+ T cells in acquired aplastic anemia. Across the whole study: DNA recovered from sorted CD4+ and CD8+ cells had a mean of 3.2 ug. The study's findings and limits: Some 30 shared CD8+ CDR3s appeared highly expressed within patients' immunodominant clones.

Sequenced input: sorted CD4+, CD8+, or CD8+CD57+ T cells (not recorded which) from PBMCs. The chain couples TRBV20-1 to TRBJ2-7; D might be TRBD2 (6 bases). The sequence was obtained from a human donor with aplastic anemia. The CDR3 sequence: CSATGLATYEQYF. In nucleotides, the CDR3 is TGCAGTGCTACGGGGCTAGCGACCTACGAGCAGTACTTC.